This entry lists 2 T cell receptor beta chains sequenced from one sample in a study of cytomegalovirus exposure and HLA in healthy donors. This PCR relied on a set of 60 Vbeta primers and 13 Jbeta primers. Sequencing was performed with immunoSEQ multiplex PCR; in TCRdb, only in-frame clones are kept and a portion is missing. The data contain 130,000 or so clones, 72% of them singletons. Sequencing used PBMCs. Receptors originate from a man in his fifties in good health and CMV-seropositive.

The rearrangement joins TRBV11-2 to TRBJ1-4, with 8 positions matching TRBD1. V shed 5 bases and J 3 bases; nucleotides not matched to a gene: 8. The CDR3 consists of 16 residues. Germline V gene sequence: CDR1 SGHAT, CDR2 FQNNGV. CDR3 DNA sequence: TGTGCCAGCAGCGGCGCCCGACAGGGGCCTAATGAAAAACTGTTTTTT. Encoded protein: CASSGARQGPNEKLFF.

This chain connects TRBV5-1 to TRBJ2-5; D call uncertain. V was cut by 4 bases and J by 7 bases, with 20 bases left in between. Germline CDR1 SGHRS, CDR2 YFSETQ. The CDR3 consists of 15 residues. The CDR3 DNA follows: TGCGCCAGCAGCCTAACCTCATTCAATGAACGGACCCAGTACTTC. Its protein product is CASSLTSFNERTQYF.